The 2 T cell receptor beta chains given below trace back to one sample, sequenced in a study of cytomegalovirus exposure and HLA in healthy donors. The data were produced by immunoSEQ multiplex PCR, yet TCRdb's version contains in-frame clones alone and is incomplete. The repertoire has 150,000 to 180,000 clones, roughly 84% of them found once; the top ten carry less than 2.5%. Specimen: PBMCs. The receptors derive from a human donor in good health.

This clone was picked up a small number of times. J is TRBJ1-4 and V is TRBV7-6; the D is unclear. V gave up 6 bases and J gave up 8 bases, with 19 bases separating them. The CDR3 length is 15 residues. Germline loops: CDR1 SGHVS, CDR2 FNYEAQ. The chain's CDR3 is CASSQARAVGEKLFF. DNA of the CDR3: TGTGCCAGCAGTCAGGCGAGGGCGGTTGGCGAAAAACTGTTTTTT.

This chain links TRBV11-2 with TRBJ2-7; no definite D call. The V and J ends lost 5 bases and 12 bases respectively, with 23 bases between them. The CDR3 extends over 14 amino acids. The germline gives CDR1 SGHAT, CDR2 FQNNGV. The CDR3 is CASSHASRPESPYF. CDR3 nucleotide sequence: TGTGCCAGCAGCCACGCTTCCAGGCCAGAGAGCCCGTACTTC.